This is a list of T cell receptor beta chains from one sample in a study of blood T cell repertoires in COVID-19. TCRdb's copy holds only in-frame clones and misses some; the assay was immunoSEQ multiplex PCR. The top ten clones hold 18% of a sample with roughly 150,000 clones, under 95% of them seen once. Sequencing input: peripheral blood. These receptors were obtained from a man aged 55-75 years with active or convalescent COVID-19. CDR3s include the opening cysteine and the closing phenylalanine or tryptophan. The D gene is left open where the match is weak. A clone size is listed for some rows: how often the clone was seen (once, few, many), or a class if it is expanded.

J: TRBJ1-1; D: NA; size: NA; V: TRBV7-2; length: 13; CDR3: CASSRQEDTEAFF; DNA: TGTGCCAGCAGTAGACAGGAAGACACTGAAGCTTTCTTT
J: TRBJ1-6; D: NA; size: NA; V: TRBV6-6; length: 14; CDR3: CASSYRDRNSPLHF; DNA: TGTGCCAGCAGTTATCGGGATCGGAATTCACCCCTCCACTTT
J: TRBJ1-2; D: NA; size: NA; V: TRBV28; length: 13; CDR3: CASSPQGDYGYTF; DNA: TGTGCCAGCAGTCCGCAGGGTGACTATGGCTACACCTTC
J: TRBJ2-7; D: NA; size: NA; V: TRBV19; length: 15; CDR3: CASSTIAGGSYEQYF; DNA: TGTGCCAGTAGTACTATAGCCGGGGGCTCCTACGAGCAGTACTTC
J: TRBJ1-1; D: NA; size: NA; V: TRBV19; length: 13; CDR3: CASRQEDRTEAFF; DNA: TGTGCCAGCCGACAGGAAGATAGGACTGAAGCTTTCTTT
J: TRBJ2-7; D: TRBD2; size: NA; V: TRBV9; length: 14; CDR3: CASSVGLAGYEQYF; DNA: TGTGCCAGCAGCGTAGGTCTAGCGGGATACGAGCAGTACTTC
J: TRBJ2-3; D: NA; size: NA; V: TRBV10-1; length: 15; CDR3: CASSTGERDTDTQYF; DNA: TGCGCCAGCAGTACGGGGGAGCGCGACACAGATACGCAGTATTTT
J: TRBJ2-1; D: NA; size: NA; V: TRBV7-9; length: 14; CDR3: CASSFGGNYNEQFF; DNA: TGTGCCAGCAGCTTCGGGGGAAACTACAATGAGCAGTTCTTC
J: TRBJ2-3; D: TRBD2; size: NA; V: TRBV20-1; length: 16; CDR3: CSASRGIGGTLDTQYF; DNA: TGCAGTGCTAGTCGTGGTATCGGGGGGACCCTTGATACGCAGTATTTT
J: TRBJ2-2; D: TRBD2; size: few; V: TRBV5-4; length: 16; CDR3: CASSSLREVNTGELFF; DNA: TGTGCCAGCAGCTCCTTGCGGGAGGTCAACACCGGGGAGCTGTTTTTT
J: TRBJ2-3; D: NA; size: NA; V: TRBV11-3; length: 16; CDR3: CASSPGSGTHTDTQYF; DNA: TGTGCCAGCAGTCCCGGCTCCGGGACTCATACAGATACGCAGTATTTT
J: TRBJ2-5; D: NA; size: NA; V: TRBV13; length: 15; CDR3: CASSPNRGGGETQYF; DNA: TGTGCCAGCAGCCCCAACAGGGGTGGAGGGGAGACCCAGTACTTC
J: TRBJ2-7; D: TRBD2; size: NA; V: TRBV7-9; length: 16; CDR3: CASSLTTSGRAYEQYF; DNA: TGTGCCAGCAGCTTGACGACTAGCGGGAGGGCCTACGAGCAGTACTTC
J: TRBJ1-6; D: TRBD1; size: few; V: TRBV2; length: 15; CDR3: CASMRTGQGNSPLHF; DNA: TGTGCCAGCATGAGGACAGGACAGGGTAATTCACCCCTCCACTTT
J: TRBJ1-1; D: NA; size: NA; V: TRBV7-2; length: 15; CDR3: CASSLREGRYTEAFF; DNA: TGTGCCAGCAGCTTAAGGGAGGGTAGGTACACTGAAGCTTTCTTT
J: TRBJ2-1; D: NA; size: NA; V: TRBV4-1; length: 16; CDR3: CASSQDWGGAYNEQFF; DNA: TGCGCCAGCAGCCAAGATTGGGGGGGCGCTTACAATGAGCAGTTCTTC
J: TRBJ2-5; D: NA; size: NA; V: TRBV11-2; length: 16; CDR3: CASSLDRSAVQETQYF; DNA: TGTGCCAGCAGCTTAGATCGTAGCGCAGTTCAAGAGACCCAGTACTTC
J: TRBJ1-5; D: NA; size: NA; V: TRBV27; length: 18; CDR3: CASSSAGVGGYSNQPQHF; DNA: TGTGCCAGCAGTTCCGCGGGGGTCGGGGGCTATAGCAATCAGCCCCAGCATTTT
J: TRBJ1-2; D: TRBD1; size: NA; V: TRBV29-1; length: 14; CDR3: CSARAGTGSHGYTF; DNA: TGCAGCGCTAGGGCCGGGACAGGGTCCCATGGCTACACCTTC
J: TRBJ2-1; D: TRBD2; size: NA; V: TRBV24-1; length: 15; CDR3: CATSDWTSGYNEQFF; DNA: TGTGCCACCAGTGATTGGACTAGCGGGTACAATGAGCAGTTCTTC
J: TRBJ2-5; D: TRBD2; size: NA; V: TRBV2; length: 14; CDR3: CASSQREYQETQYF; DNA: TGTGCCAGCAGTCAGCGGGAGTACCAAGAGACCCAGTACTTC
J: TRBJ2-7; D: NA; size: once; V: TRBV19; length: 14; CDR3: CASSKQGLSYEQYF; DNA: TGTGCCAGTAGTAAACAGGGCCTCTCCTACGAGCAGTACTTC
J: TRBJ1-1; D: NA; size: NA; V: TRBV10-2; length: 12; CDR3: CASSDEGTEAFF; DNA: TGCGCCAGCAGTGATGAGGGAACTGAAGCTTTCTTT
J: TRBJ2-7; D: NA; size: NA; V: TRBV7-2; length: 13; CDR3: CASSLLLRGEQYF; DNA: TGTGCCAGCAGCTTACTTCTCCGAGGCGAGCAGTACTTC
J: TRBJ2-2; D: NA; size: NA; V: TRBV19; length: 14; CDR3: CASSTARDTGELFF; DNA: TGTGCCAGTAGTACCGCCAGGGATACCGGGGAGCTGTTTTTT
J: TRBJ1-2; D: NA; size: NA; V: TRBV27; length: 13; CDR3: CASNPTRGGGYTF; DNA: TGTGCCAGCAACCCCACCCGGGGGGGAGGCTACACCTTC
J: TRBJ1-4; D: TRBD1; size: once; V: TRBV27; length: 18; CDR3: CASSLQPPLTGVSEKLFF; DNA: TGTGCCAGCAGTTTACAACCCCCTCTTACAGGGGTGAGTGAAAAACTGTTTTTT
J: TRBJ2-7; D: TRBD2; size: once; V: TRBV20-1; length: 15; CDR3: CSASTSGPSSYEQYF; DNA: TGCAGTGCGAGTACTAGCGGGCCCAGCTCCTACGAGCAGTACTTC
J: TRBJ1-5; D: TRBD1; size: NA; V: TRBV19; length: 18; CDR3: CASSIKAPGGASNQPQHF; DNA: TGTGCCAGTAGTATCAAAGCCCCAGGGGGCGCGAGCAATCAGCCCCAGCATTTT
J: TRBJ1-2; D: TRBD1; size: NA; V: TRBV6-5; length: 13; CDR3: CASRTGQPHGYTF; DNA: TGTGCCAGCAGAACGGGACAGCCGCATGGCTACACCTTC
J: TRBJ2-5; D: TRBD1; size: NA; V: TRBV3-1/TRBV3-2; length: 15; CDR3: CASSQGTGGWETQYF; DNA: TGTGCCAGCAGCCAAGGGACAGGGGGTTGGGAGACCCAGTACTTC
J: TRBJ2-5; D: TRBD2; size: NA; V: TRBV18; length: 18; CDR3: CASSPREGLAGERETQYF; DNA: TGTGCCAGCTCACCACGGGAAGGACTAGCGGGAGAGCGAGAGACCCAGTACTTC
J: TRBJ1-2; D: NA; size: NA; V: TRBV5-4; length: 16; CDR3: CASSSKVQTSGYGYTF; DNA: TGTGCCAGCAGCTCCAAGGTACAGACCTCTGGGTATGGCTACACCTTC
J: TRBJ1-5; D: TRBD1; size: NA; V: TRBV19; length: 14; CDR3: CASSIQGAGQPQHF; DNA: TGTGCCAGTAGTATTCAGGGGGCCGGTCAGCCCCAGCATTTT
J: TRBJ1-2; D: NA; size: NA; V: TRBV27; length: 11; CDR3: CASGQVDGYTF; DNA: TGTGCCAGCGGTCAGGTGGATGGCTACACCTTC
J: TRBJ2-2; D: TRBD1; size: NA; V: TRBV6-5; length: 15; CDR3: CASRAEDRAVGELFF; DNA: TGTGCCAGCAGGGCAGAGGACAGGGCTGTCGGGGAGCTGTTTTTT
J: TRBJ1-2; D: NA; size: NA; V: TRBV9; length: 14; CDR3: CASSAIGTPYGYTF; DNA: TGTGCCAGCAGCGCTATCGGGACTCCCTATGGCTACACCTTC
J: TRBJ2-1; D: NA; size: NA; V: TRBV19; length: 16; CDR3: CASSIASFRRYNEQFF; DNA: TGTGCCAGTAGTATAGCCTCCTTTAGGAGATACAATGAGCAGTTCTTC
J: TRBJ1-2; D: NA; size: NA; V: TRBV3-1/TRBV3-2; length: 14; CDR3: CASSSQGALYGYTF; DNA: TGTGCCAGCAGCTCCCAGGGTGCACTCTATGGCTACACCTTC
J: TRBJ1-1; D: NA; size: NA; V: TRBV6-4; length: 14; CDR3: CASSPQGVDTEAFF; DNA: TGTGCCAGCAGCCCCCAGGGTGTAGACACTGAAGCTTTCTTT
J: TRBJ2-5; D: NA; size: NA; V: TRBV6-1; length: 14; CDR3: CASSEATGGETQYF; DNA: TGTGCCAGCAGTGAAGCGACAGGTGGCGAGACCCAGTACTTC
J: TRBJ2-1; D: TRBD1; size: NA; V: TRBV2; length: 14; CDR3: CASTGTGAYNEQFF; DNA: TGTGCCAGCACCGGGACAGGGGCCTACAATGAGCAGTTCTTC
J: TRBJ2-2; D: NA; size: NA; V: TRBV5-4; length: 13; CDR3: CASSPHTTGELFF; DNA: TGTGCCAGCAGCCCCCACACCACCGGGGAGCTGTTTTTT
J: TRBJ1-3; D: NA; size: NA; V: TRBV3-1/TRBV3-2; length: 14; CDR3: CASSQVAGGNTIYF; DNA: TGTGCCAGCAGCCAAGTAGCAGGGGGAAACACCATATATTTT
J: TRBJ1-2; D: NA; size: NA; V: TRBV14; length: 14; CDR3: CASSQAGLDYGYTF; DNA: TGTGCCAGCAGCCAAGCAGGGCTGGACTATGGCTACACCTTC
J: TRBJ2-3; D: NA; size: NA; V: TRBV5-1; length: 16; CDR3: CASSSSFGQPGDTQYF; DNA: TGCGCCAGCAGCTCGTCATTCGGACAGCCCGGGGATACGCAGTATTTT
J: TRBJ2-5; D: TRBD1; size: NA; V: TRBV5-1; length: 16; CDR3: CASSFRDRGFQETQYF; DNA: TGCGCCAGCAGCTTCCGGGACAGGGGGTTTCAAGAGACCCAGTACTTC